The rows below give T cell receptor beta chains drawn from one sample of a study of T cells in Graves' hyperthyroidism and ophthalmopathy. TCRdb used MiXCR to reprocess the multiplex PCR reads, holding one entry per CDR3 protein. The sample includes about 600,000 distinct CDR3 sequences, more than 15% of them seen just once. The sequenced sample consisted of blood. Receptors were obtained from a woman aged 40 to 49 with Graves' ophthalmopathy. CDR3s include the opening cysteine and the closing phenylalanine or tryptophan. A D gene is named only where the DNA matches it firmly. Not all rows give a size; the values are once, few, many and, for expanded clones, a class.

V gene: TRBV3-1; D gene: -; clone size: many; J gene: TRBJ2-3; CDR3 DNA: TGTGCCAGCAGCCAAGATCTTGGTCAGTTGGCATCTAGCACAGATACGCAGTATTTT; CDR3 protein: CASSQDLGQLASSTDTQYF
V gene: TRBV20-1; D gene: -; clone size: few; J gene: TRBJ1-1; CDR3 DNA: TGCAGTGCTAGATTTGGATCTGAAGCTTTCTTT; CDR3 protein: CSARFGSEAFF
V gene: TRBV2; D gene: TRBD2; clone size: many; J gene: TRBJ2-7; CDR3 DNA: TGTGCCAGCAGAACTAGCGGGAGGGACTACGAGCAGTACTTC; CDR3 protein: CASRTSGRDYEQYF
V gene: TRBV3-1; D gene: -; clone size: many; J gene: TRBJ2-3; CDR3 DNA: TGTGCCAGCAGTCAAAGGGGTACGCAGTATTTT; CDR3 protein: CASSQRGTQYF
V gene: TRBV15; D gene: TRBD1; clone size: many; J gene: TRBJ2-1; CDR3 DNA: TGTGCCACCAGCAGAGGGACAGGGGTGTCTGAGCAGTTCTTC; CDR3 protein: CATSRGTGVSEQFF
V gene: TRBV5-5; D gene: TRBD2; clone size: few; J gene: TRBJ2-5; CDR3 DNA: TGTGCCAGCAGCGGAACTAGCGGTTTTCTCCAAGAGACCCAGTACTTC; CDR3 protein: CASSGTSGFLQETQYF
V gene: TRBV2; D gene: -; clone size: -; J gene: TRBJ2-1; CDR3 DNA: TGTGCCAGCAGTGACCGGGGAATTCGCAATGAGCAGTTCTTC; CDR3 protein: CASSDRGIRNEQFF
V gene: TRBV11-1; D gene: TRBD2; clone size: many; J gene: TRBJ2-1; CDR3 DNA: TGTGCCAGCAGCTCCCCTTTGGCTAGCGGGAGAGGCAATGAGCAGTTCTTC; CDR3 protein: CASSSPLASGRGNEQFF
V gene: TRBV29-1; D gene: -; clone size: many; J gene: TRBJ2-3; CDR3 DNA: TGCAGCGTTGCGGGGAGCACAGATACGCAGTATTTT; CDR3 protein: CSVAGSTDTQYF
V gene: TRBV20-1; D gene: TRBD2; clone size: -; J gene: TRBJ2-1; CDR3 DNA: TGCAGTGCTAGATCGATGGGGACTAGCGGGAGTCCACTCACCTACAATGAGCAGTTCTTC; CDR3 protein: CSARSMGTSGSPLTYNEQFF
V gene: TRBV7-2; D gene: -; clone size: many; J gene: TRBJ1-5; CDR3 DNA: TGTGCCAGCAGCTTAGACCAAGGTCAGCCCCAGCATTTT; CDR3 protein: CASSLDQGQPQHF
V gene: TRBV6-5; D gene: -; clone size: few; J gene: TRBJ1-2; CDR3 DNA: TGTGCCAGCAGCCCACTCACAGATAACTATGGCTACACCTTC; CDR3 protein: CASSPLTDNYGYTF
V gene: TRBV20-1; D gene: -; clone size: many; J gene: TRBJ2-3; CDR3 DNA: TGCAGTGCTAGAGGGGCCGCCCCACTCACAGATACGCAGTATTTT; CDR3 protein: CSARGAAPLTDTQYF
V gene: TRBV6-1; D gene: -; clone size: few; J gene: TRBJ2-6; CDR3 DNA: TGTGCCAGCAGTCGGGGTCTCTCTGGGGCCAACGTCCTGACTTTC; CDR3 protein: CASSRGLSGANVLTF
V gene: TRBV28; D gene: -; clone size: many; J gene: TRBJ1-5; CDR3 DNA: TGTGCCAGCAGTTTACAGGGCGGAGGGCAGCCCCAGCATTTT; CDR3 protein: CASSLQGGGQPQHF
V gene: TRBV7-9; D gene: TRBD1; clone size: few; J gene: TRBJ1-4; CDR3 DNA: TGTGCCAGCAGCTTCTTGACAGGGAACTACGAAAAACTGTTTTTT; CDR3 protein: CASSFLTGNYEKLFF
V gene: TRBV19; D gene: -; clone size: few; J gene: TRBJ2-1; CDR3 DNA: TGTGCCAGTAGTGGGCGGGACTCTGGCGAGCAGTTCTTC; CDR3 protein: CASSGRDSGEQFF
V gene: TRBV20-1; D gene: TRBD1; clone size: -; J gene: TRBJ2-5; CDR3 DNA: TGCAGTGCTAGTCCCGACAGGGAAGAAACCCAGTACTTC; CDR3 protein: CSASPDREETQYF
V gene: TRBV30; D gene: -; clone size: many; J gene: TRBJ1-2; CDR3 DNA: TGTGCCTGGAGTCCTCCGTTTTCAGGGGTCGCCAGCTATGGCTACACCTTC; CDR3 protein: CAWSPPFSGVASYGYTF
V gene: TRBV5-1; D gene: -; clone size: -; J gene: TRBJ2-3; CDR3 DNA: TGCGCCAGCAGCTTGGGAGCGACGGCAGATACGCAGTATTTT; CDR3 protein: CASSLGATADTQYF
V gene: TRBV20-1; D gene: -; clone size: few; J gene: TRBJ1-1; CDR3 DNA: TGCAGTGCTAGAGATAGAAGTTCGGGGTTTGACACTGAAGCTTTCTTT; CDR3 protein: CSARDRSSGFDTEAFF
V gene: TRBV6-1; D gene: -; clone size: -; J gene: TRBJ2-5; CDR3 DNA: TGTGCCAGCAGTGGCCCCCTGGCAGGCCCCCAAGAGACCCAGTACTTC; CDR3 protein: CASSGPLAGPQETQYF
V gene: TRBV9; D gene: TRBD2; clone size: -; J gene: TRBJ2-2; CDR3 DNA: TGTGCCAGCACAAGCGGGAGTTCCGGGGAGCTGTTTTTT; CDR3 protein: CASTSGSSGELFF
V gene: TRBV3-1; D gene: -; clone size: -; J gene: TRBJ1-3; CDR3 DNA: TGTGCCAGCAGCCAAGAAACTAGGACGGAGTATAGCTCTGGAAACACCATATATTTT; CDR3 protein: CASSQETRTEYSSGNTIYF
V gene: TRBV29-1; D gene: TRBD1; clone size: few; J gene: TRBJ1-1; CDR3 DNA: TGCAGCGTTGAAGGAGATGCAGGGGGCACTGAAGCTTTCTTT; CDR3 protein: CSVEGDAGGTEAFF